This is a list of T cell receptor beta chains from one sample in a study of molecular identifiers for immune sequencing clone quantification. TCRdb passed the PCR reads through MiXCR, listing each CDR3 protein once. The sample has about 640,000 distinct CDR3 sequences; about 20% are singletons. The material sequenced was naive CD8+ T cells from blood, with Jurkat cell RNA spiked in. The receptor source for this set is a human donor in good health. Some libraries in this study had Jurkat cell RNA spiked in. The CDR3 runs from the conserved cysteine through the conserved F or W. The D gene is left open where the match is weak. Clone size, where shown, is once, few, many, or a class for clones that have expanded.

CDR3 DNA: TGCGCCAGCAGCTTGAGGGCTAGCGGGAGTGGAACCGGGGAGCTGTTTTTT
CDR3 protein: CASSLRASGSGTGELFF
J gene: TRBJ2-2
D gene: TRBD2
clone size: .
V gene: TRBV5-1
CDR3 length: 17

CDR3 DNA: TGCGCCAGCAGCCCCACCGGGACAGGTATCTATGGCTACACCTTC
CDR3 protein: CASSPTGTGIYGYTF
J gene: TRBJ1-2
D gene: TRBD1
clone size: few
V gene: TRBV4-1
CDR3 length: 15

CDR3 DNA: TGTGCCAGCAGCCATACCAGGGACGGCTACGAGCAGTACTTC
CDR3 protein: CASSHTRDGYEQYF
J gene: TRBJ2-7
D gene: .
clone size: many
V gene: TRBV14
CDR3 length: 14

CDR3 DNA: TGTGCCAGCAGTGAAAGTTTGGGCAGCTACAATGAGCAGTTCTTC
CDR3 protein: CASSESLGSYNEQFF
J gene: TRBJ2-1
D gene: .
clone size: many
V gene: TRBV2
CDR3 length: 15

CDR3 DNA: TGTGCCAGCAGTTCACGCGCTCTAAACACTGAAGCTTTCTTT
CDR3 protein: CASSSRALNTEAFF
J gene: TRBJ1-1
D gene: .
clone size: many
V gene: TRBV27
CDR3 length: 14

CDR3 DNA: TGTGCCAGTAATTATCAGGGGGGGGATGAGCAGTACTTC
CDR3 protein: CASNYQGGDEQYF
J gene: TRBJ2-7
D gene: .
clone size: many
V gene: TRBV28
CDR3 length: 13

CDR3 DNA: TGTGCCAGTAGTATAGATCAATGGACTGAAGCTTTCTTT
CDR3 protein: CASSIDQWTEAFF
J gene: TRBJ1-1
D gene: .
clone size: .
V gene: TRBV19
CDR3 length: 13

CDR3 DNA: TGTGCCAGCAGTCTACCGGGACAGGGGTGGCATCAGCCCCAGCATTTT
CDR3 protein: CASSLPGQGWHQPQHF
J gene: TRBJ1-5
D gene: TRBD1
clone size: many
V gene: TRBV12-3/TRBV12-4
CDR3 length: 16

CDR3 DNA: TGTGCCAGCAGTTATGGGGTCATGAACACTGAAGCTTTCTTT
CDR3 protein: CASSYGVMNTEAFF
J gene: TRBJ1-1
D gene: .
clone size: .
V gene: TRBV6-5
CDR3 length: 14

CDR3 DNA: TGTGCCAGCAGTGAAGGCGGGAGAAATTTTAACTACAATGAGCAGTTCTTC
CDR3 protein: CASSEGGRNFNYNEQFF
J gene: TRBJ2-1
D gene: TRBD2
clone size: .
V gene: TRBV2
CDR3 length: 17

CDR3 DNA: TGTGCCAGCAGCTTGTTTCGGGAGGGCCCGCGGACCGGGGAGCTGTTTTTT
CDR3 protein: CASSLFREGPRTGELFF
J gene: TRBJ2-2
D gene: TRBD2
clone size: few
V gene: TRBV5-5
CDR3 length: 17

CDR3 DNA: TGCAGTGCTAGAGACCCTAGCGGGGACACCTACGAGCAGTACTTC
CDR3 protein: CSARDPSGDTYEQYF
J gene: TRBJ2-7
D gene: TRBD2
clone size: few
V gene: TRBV20-1
CDR3 length: 15

CDR3 DNA: TGTGCCAGCAGTTTTCGTCTAGGACCAGATACGCAGTATTTT
CDR3 protein: CASSFRLGPDTQYF
J gene: TRBJ2-3
D gene: .
clone size: many
V gene: TRBV28
CDR3 length: 14

CDR3 DNA: TGTGCCAGCAGCTTAGCCCAGGAGAATGAAGCTTTCTTT
CDR3 protein: CASSLAQENEAFF
J gene: TRBJ1-1
D gene: .
clone size: .
V gene: TRBV7-9
CDR3 length: 13

CDR3 DNA: TGTGCCAGCAGTTACTCTGCGACAGGGCTGGACACTGAAGCTTTCTTT
CDR3 protein: CASSYSATGLDTEAFF
J gene: TRBJ1-1
D gene: TRBD1
clone size: many
V gene: TRBV6-6
CDR3 length: 16

CDR3 DNA: TGTGCCAGCAGCACACAGGGGGACACTGAAGCTTTCTTT
CDR3 protein: CASSTQGDTEAFF
J gene: TRBJ1-1
D gene: TRBD1
clone size: .
V gene: TRBV5-8
CDR3 length: 13

CDR3 DNA: TGTGCCAGCACCGGCGCGGTGAGCTCGAACACTGAAGCTTTCTTT
CDR3 protein: CASTGAVSSNTEAFF
J gene: TRBJ1-1
D gene: .
clone size: many
V gene: TRBV7-9
CDR3 length: 15

CDR3 DNA: TGTGCCAGCAGTTTCCCTGTTGACACCCGACATCACAAAAACATTCAGTACTTC
CDR3 protein: CASSFPVDTRHHKNIQYF
J gene: TRBJ2-4
D gene: .
clone size: many
V gene: TRBV12-3/TRBV12-4
CDR3 length: 18

CDR3 DNA: TGTGCCAGCTCCGAGCAGGGTTGGTGGTACGAGCAGTACTTC
CDR3 protein: CASSEQGWWYEQYF
J gene: TRBJ2-7
D gene: .
clone size: many
V gene: TRBV2
CDR3 length: 14

CDR3 DNA: TGCGCCAGCAGCCCGCAGGGGAGCACCGGGGAGCTGTTTTTT
CDR3 protein: CASSPQGSTGELFF
J gene: TRBJ2-2
D gene: .
clone size: many
V gene: TRBV5-1
CDR3 length: 14

CDR3 DNA: TGTGCCAGTAGTATGGACAGGACCGGTTACGAGCAGTACTTC
CDR3 protein: CASSMDRTGYEQYF
J gene: TRBJ2-7
D gene: TRBD1
clone size: few
V gene: TRBV19
CDR3 length: 14

CDR3 DNA: TGTGCCAGCACCAGGACGTTCTTGACTGAAGCTTTCTTT
CDR3 protein: CASTRTFLTEAFF
J gene: TRBJ1-1
D gene: .
clone size: many
V gene: TRBV7-9
CDR3 length: 13

CDR3 DNA: TGTGCCAGCAGTCGGGACAGGGGCACAGATACGCAGTATTTT
CDR3 protein: CASSRDRGTDTQYF
J gene: TRBJ2-3
D gene: TRBD1
clone size: .
V gene: TRBV12-3/TRBV12-4
CDR3 length: 14

CDR3 DNA: TGTGCCAGCAGCCAAGATTGGGGGGGAGAGCAGTACTTC
CDR3 protein: CASSQDWGGEQYF
J gene: TRBJ2-7
D gene: TRBD2
clone size: many
V gene: TRBV3-1
CDR3 length: 13

CDR3 DNA: TGCGCCAGCAGCAGTACAGCGAACCAAGAGACCCAGTACTTC
CDR3 protein: CASSSTANQETQYF
J gene: TRBJ2-5
D gene: .
clone size: many
V gene: TRBV4-3
CDR3 length: 14

CDR3 DNA: TGTGCCAGCAGCCGATTCAGGGGAGGGCAAGAGACCCAGTACTTC
CDR3 protein: CASSRFRGGQETQYF
J gene: TRBJ2-5
D gene: .
clone size: few
V gene: TRBV6-6
CDR3 length: 15

CDR3 DNA: TGCGCCAGCAGCTCCTCCGGGACCCGCCCAGATACGCAGTATTTT
CDR3 protein: CASSSSGTRPDTQYF
J gene: TRBJ2-3
D gene: .
clone size: many
V gene: TRBV5-1
CDR3 length: 15

CDR3 DNA: TGCGCTAGCAGCCAGTTTAAGGGTACTGAAGCTTCCTTT
CDR3 protein: CASSQFKGTEASF
J gene: TRBJ1-1
D gene: .
clone size: .
V gene: TRBV4-3
CDR3 length: 13

CDR3 DNA: TGTGCCAGCAGCTCGGCGGGCAGGTACTACGAGCAGTACTTC
CDR3 protein: CASSSAGRYYEQYF
J gene: TRBJ2-7
D gene: .
clone size: many
V gene: TRBV7-9
CDR3 length: 14

CDR3 DNA: TGTGCCAGCAGCTCTGAAAAAGACCCGAACTGGGACAGTCGAATCCCCTACGAGCAGTACTTC
CDR3 protein: CASSSEKDPNWDSRIPYEQYF
J gene: TRBJ2-7
D gene: TRBD1
clone size: few
V gene: TRBV11-2
CDR3 length: 21

CDR3 DNA: TGTGCCAGCCGACACGGAGGGCGCGATGAGCAGTTCTTC
CDR3 protein: CASRHGGRDEQFF
J gene: TRBJ2-1
D gene: .
clone size: many
V gene: TRBV7-9
CDR3 length: 13

CDR3 DNA: TGTGCCAGTAGTCCCCGTAATGTGGAGACCGGGGAGCTGTTTTTT
CDR3 protein: CASSPRNVETGELFF
J gene: TRBJ2-2
D gene: .
clone size: few
V gene: TRBV19
CDR3 length: 15

CDR3 DNA: TGTGCCAGCAGCCTACTGGGACAGGGGGGAGGCAACGTCCTGACTTTC
CDR3 protein: CASSLLGQGGGNVLTF
J gene: TRBJ2-6
D gene: TRBD1
clone size: .
V gene: TRBV7-6
CDR3 length: 16

CDR3 DNA: TGCGCCAGCAGTGAAGCGGGGGTCGACCATGAGCAGTTCTTC
CDR3 protein: CASSEAGVDHEQFF
J gene: TRBJ2-1
D gene: TRBD2
clone size: many
V gene: TRBV4-3
CDR3 length: 14

CDR3 DNA: TGTGCCAGCAGTCAGTGGGACAGCGGAAGCACCATATATTTT
CDR3 protein: CASSQWDSGSTIYF
J gene: TRBJ1-3
D gene: TRBD1
clone size: .
V gene: TRBV9
CDR3 length: 14

CDR3 DNA: TGTGCCAGCAGCTTAGTTACGACTAGCGGGGGGTACGCAGATACGCAGTATTTT
CDR3 protein: CASSLVTTSGGYADTQYF
J gene: TRBJ2-3
D gene: TRBD2
clone size: .
V gene: TRBV7-6
CDR3 length: 18

CDR3 DNA: TGTGCCAGCACGCTTAGGGCGGGGGCCCTTGAAGAGCAGTACTTC
CDR3 protein: CASTLRAGALEEQYF
J gene: TRBJ2-7
D gene: .
clone size: many
V gene: TRBV7-8
CDR3 length: 15

CDR3 DNA: TGTGCCATCAGTGAGGGGGTGCCCTCTGGGGCCAACGTCCTGACTTTC
CDR3 protein: CAISEGVPSGANVLTF
J gene: TRBJ2-6
D gene: .
clone size: few
V gene: TRBV10-3
CDR3 length: 16

CDR3 DNA: TGCAGTGCTAGAGTAGCTGGAAACACCATATATTTT
CDR3 protein: CSARVAGNTIYF
J gene: TRBJ1-3
D gene: .
clone size: many
V gene: TRBV20-1
CDR3 length: 12

CDR3 DNA: TGTGCCAGCAGCCCCGGCCGTCTAGGGGGAGCGGGTGCTACCCCCTACGAGCAGTACTTC
CDR3 protein: CASSPGRLGGAGATPYEQYF
J gene: TRBJ2-7
D gene: .
clone size: many
V gene: TRBV5-6
CDR3 length: 20

CDR3 DNA: TGTGCCAGCAGTTTGGGCCCCGGGACCCCCGGTGAGCAGTTCTTC
CDR3 protein: CASSLGPGTPGEQFF
J gene: TRBJ2-1
D gene: .
clone size: few
V gene: TRBV27
CDR3 length: 15

CDR3 DNA: TGTGCCAGCAGCTCCCCTCTCGCGGGAGGCACCTACGAGCAGTACTTC
CDR3 protein: CASSSPLAGGTYEQYF
J gene: TRBJ2-7
D gene: TRBD2
clone size: many
V gene: TRBV27
CDR3 length: 16

CDR3 DNA: TGTGCCAGCAGCCTAGTAGGGACTAGCCCCTACGAGCAGTACTTC
CDR3 protein: CASSLVGTSPYEQYF
J gene: TRBJ2-7
D gene: TRBD2
clone size: many
V gene: TRBV28
CDR3 length: 15

CDR3 DNA: TGTGCCTGGAGGCACAGGGGGCCTAATGAAAAACTGTTTTTT
CDR3 protein: CAWRHRGPNEKLFF
J gene: TRBJ1-4
D gene: TRBD1
clone size: .
V gene: TRBV30
CDR3 length: 14

CDR3 DNA: TGTGCCAGCGGTGGGGACAGTAGCTCCTACGAGCAGTACTTC
CDR3 protein: CASGGDSSSYEQYF
J gene: TRBJ2-7
D gene: TRBD1
clone size: few
V gene: TRBV27
CDR3 length: 14

CDR3 DNA: TGTGCCAGCAGACCCGGGACTAGCGTCTACAATGAGCAGTTCTTC
CDR3 protein: CASRPGTSVYNEQFF
J gene: TRBJ2-1
D gene: TRBD2
clone size: .
V gene: TRBV27
CDR3 length: 15

CDR3 DNA: TGCAGCGTTTTGGGGTATACAGATACGCAGTATTTT
CDR3 protein: CSVLGYTDTQYF
J gene: TRBJ2-3
D gene: .
clone size: many
V gene: TRBV29-1
CDR3 length: 12

CDR3 DNA: TGTGCCAGCAGCTTTTCACTGAGTAATGAAAAACTGTTTTTT
CDR3 protein: CASSFSLSNEKLFF
J gene: TRBJ1-4
D gene: .
clone size: many
V gene: TRBV7-9
CDR3 length: 14